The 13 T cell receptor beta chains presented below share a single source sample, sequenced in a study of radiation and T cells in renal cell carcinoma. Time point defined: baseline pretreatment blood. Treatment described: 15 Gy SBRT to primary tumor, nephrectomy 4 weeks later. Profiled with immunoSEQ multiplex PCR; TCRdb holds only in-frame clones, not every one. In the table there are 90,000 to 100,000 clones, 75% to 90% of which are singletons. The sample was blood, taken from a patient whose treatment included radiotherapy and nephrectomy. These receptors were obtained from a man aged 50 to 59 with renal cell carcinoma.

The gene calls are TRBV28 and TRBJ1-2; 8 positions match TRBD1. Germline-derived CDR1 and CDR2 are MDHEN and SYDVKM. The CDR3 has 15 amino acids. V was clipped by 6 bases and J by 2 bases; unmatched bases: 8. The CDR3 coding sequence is TGTGCCAGCAGCTATGACAGGGGCGCCAACTATGGCTACACCTTC. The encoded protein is CASSYDRGANYGYTF.

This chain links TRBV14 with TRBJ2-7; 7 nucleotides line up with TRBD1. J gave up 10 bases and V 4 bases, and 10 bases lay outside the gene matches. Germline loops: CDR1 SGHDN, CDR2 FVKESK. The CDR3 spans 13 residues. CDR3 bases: TGTGCCAGCAGCCTACAGGGGTCGCGAAGACAGTACTTC. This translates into CASSLQGSRRQYF.

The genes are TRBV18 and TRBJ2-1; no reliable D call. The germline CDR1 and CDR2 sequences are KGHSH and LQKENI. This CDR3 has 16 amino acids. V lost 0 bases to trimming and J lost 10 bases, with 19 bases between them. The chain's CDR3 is CASSPPGTSLNSEQFF. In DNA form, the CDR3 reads TGTGCCAGCTCACCACCCGGAACGTCTCTCAATTCGGAGCAGTTCTTC. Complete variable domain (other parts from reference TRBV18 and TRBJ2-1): NAGVMQNPRHLVRRRGQEARLRCSPMKGHSHVYWYRQLPEEGLKFMVYLQKENIIDESGMPKERFSAEFPKEGPSILRIQQVVRGDSAAYFCASSPPGTSLNSEQFFGPGTRLTVL.

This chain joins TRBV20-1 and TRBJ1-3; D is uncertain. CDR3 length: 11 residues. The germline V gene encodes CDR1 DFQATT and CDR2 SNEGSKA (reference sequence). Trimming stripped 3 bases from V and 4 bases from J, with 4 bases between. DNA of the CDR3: TGCAGTGCTAGGTCCGGAAACACCATATATTTT. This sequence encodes CSARSGNTIYF.

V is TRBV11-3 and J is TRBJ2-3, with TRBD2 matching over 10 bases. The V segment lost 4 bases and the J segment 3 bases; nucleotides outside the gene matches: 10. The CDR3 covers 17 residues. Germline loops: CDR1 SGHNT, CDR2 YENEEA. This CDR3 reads CASSSVTEAGGTDTQYF. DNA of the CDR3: TGTGCCAGCAGCTCAGTAACCGAAGCGGGGGGGACAGATACGCAGTATTTT.

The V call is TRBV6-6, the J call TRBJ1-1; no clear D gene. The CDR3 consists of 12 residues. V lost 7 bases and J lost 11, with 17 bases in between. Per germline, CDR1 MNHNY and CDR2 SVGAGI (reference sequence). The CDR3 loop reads CASTLSRGGAFF. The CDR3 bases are TGTGCCAGCACTCTATCCCGCGGAGGGGCTTTCTTT.

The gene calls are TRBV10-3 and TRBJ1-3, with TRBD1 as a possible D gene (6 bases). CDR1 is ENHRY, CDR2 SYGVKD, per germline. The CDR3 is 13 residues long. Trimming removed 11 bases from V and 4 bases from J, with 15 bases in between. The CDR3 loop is CASKGGEGNTIYF. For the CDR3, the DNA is TGTGCCTCTAAGGGGGGCGAAGGAAACACCATATATTTT.

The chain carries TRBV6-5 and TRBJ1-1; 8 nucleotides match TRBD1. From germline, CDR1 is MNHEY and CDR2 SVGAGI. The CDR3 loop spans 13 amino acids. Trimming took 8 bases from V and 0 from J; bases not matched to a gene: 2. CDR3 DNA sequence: TGTGCCAGCGCGGACAGGGTGAACACTGAAGCTTTCTTT. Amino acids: CASADRVNTEAFF.

DNA for the CDR3: TGTGCCTGGAGTGTACTCTCCGGAGGGGAGCAGTACTTC. This codes for CAWSVLSGGEQYF. V and J are TRBV30 and TRBJ2-5; a possible D gene is TRBD2 (6 bases). The V end was cut by 0 bases, the J end by 11 bases, with 16 bases between. The CDR3 covers 13 residues. Germline values: CDR1 GTSNPN, CDR2 SVGIG (reference sequence). Full variable domain (outside the CDR3, taken from reference TRBV30 and TRBJ2-5): SQTIHQWPATLVQPVGSPLSLECTVEGTSNPNLYWYRQAAGRGLQLLFYSVGIGQISSEVPQNLSASRPQDRQFILSSKKLLLSDSGFYLCAWSVLSGGEQYFGPGTRLLVL.

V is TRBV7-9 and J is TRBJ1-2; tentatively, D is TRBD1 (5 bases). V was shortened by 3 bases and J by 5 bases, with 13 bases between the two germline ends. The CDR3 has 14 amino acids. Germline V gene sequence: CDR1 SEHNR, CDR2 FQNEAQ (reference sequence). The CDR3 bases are TGTGCCAGCAGCTTGGGGCCTGGGGATTATGGCTACACCTTC. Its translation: CASSLGPGDYGYTF.

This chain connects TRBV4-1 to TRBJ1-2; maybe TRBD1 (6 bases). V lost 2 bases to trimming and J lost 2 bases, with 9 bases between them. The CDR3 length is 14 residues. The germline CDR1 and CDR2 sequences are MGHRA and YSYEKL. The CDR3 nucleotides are TGCGCCAGCAGCCAACGGGACACGAACTATGGCTACACCTTC. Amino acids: CASSQRDTNYGYTF.

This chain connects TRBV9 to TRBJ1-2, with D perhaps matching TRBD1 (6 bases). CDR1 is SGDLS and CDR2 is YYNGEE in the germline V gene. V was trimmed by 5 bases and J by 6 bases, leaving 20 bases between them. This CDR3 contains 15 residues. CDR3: CASSERGGSWDGYTF. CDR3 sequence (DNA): TGTGCCAGCAGTGAAAGAGGGGGTTCATGGGATGGCTACACCTTC.

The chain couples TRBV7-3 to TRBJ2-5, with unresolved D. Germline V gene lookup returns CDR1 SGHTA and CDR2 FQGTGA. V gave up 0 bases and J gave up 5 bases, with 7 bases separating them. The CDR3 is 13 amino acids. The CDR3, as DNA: TGTGCCAGCAGCTTAACGGTGGGGGAGACCCAGTACTTC. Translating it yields CASSLTVGETQYF.